The 15 T cell receptor beta chains listed next were all sequenced from one sample in a study of T-cell memory formation after mild COVID-19. Using its own MiXCR run on the 5' RACE reads, TCRdb lists one record per CDR3 protein. The sample lists approximately 390,000 distinct CDR3 sequences; about 17% were seen once. Sequenced sample: PBMCs or a T cell subset sorted from them (not recorded which). All receptors come from a man younger than 35 who had mild COVID-19 (a few samples of this study predate the infection). Cell type and time point are not known.

This clonotype was seen a handful of times. This sequence joins TRBV5-1 and TRBJ1-1; no definite D call. Germline V gene data show CDR1 as SGHRS and CDR2 as YFSETQ. The CDR3 has 17 amino acids. Trimming pared 3 bases from V and 2 bases from J, leaving 20 bases between. The CDR3, as DNA: TGCGCCAGCAGCTCTGGCCAGTCCGGCCCAAGAAACACTGAAGCTTTCTTT. Translating gives CASSSGQSGPRNTEAFF.

The J gene is TRBJ1-1, the V gene TRBV7-8; D may be TRBD1 (5 bases). CDR1 is SGHVS and CDR2 is FQNEAQ in the germline V gene. The CDR3 runs 11 residues. The V gene lost 8 bases and the J gene lost 7 bases, with 11 bases spanning the gap. The CDR3 DNA sequence: TGTGCCAGCGCCACAGGATTTGAAGCTTTCTTT. The encoded protein is CASATGFEAFF.

This clonotype appeared many times. J is TRBJ2-7 and V is TRBV5-5; 8 bases map to TRBD1. The CDR3 totals 14 residues. The ends lost 4 bases at V and 4 bases at J; junction bases unmatched: 7. Per germline, CDR1 SGHKS and CDR2 YYEKEE (reference sequence). CDR3 region: CASSRGQGAYEQYF. The DNA of the CDR3 is TGTGCCAGCAGCCGGGGGCAGGGGGCTTACGAGCAGTACTTC.

This sequence joins TRBV6-5 and TRBJ1-2; D is unclear. The germline CDR1 and CDR2 sequences are MNHEY and SVGAGI. CDR3 length: 14 residues. V gave up 5 bases and J gave up 3 bases, with 13 bases separating them. The CDR3 is CASSRREEDYGYTF. CDR3 nucleotide sequence: TGTGCCAGCAGTAGAAGGGAAGAGGACTATGGCTACACCTTC.

This clonotype has only a few counts. The chain is built from TRBV6-5 and TRBJ1-6; D remains ambiguous. The germline V gene encodes CDR1 MNHEY and CDR2 SVGAGI. The CDR3 loop spans 17 amino acids. V dropped 2 bases and J dropped 0 bases, with 11 bases sitting between them. The CDR3 DNA follows: TGTGCCAGCAGTTACGACACTTCGAGCTCCTATAATTCACCCCTCCACTTT. This codes for CASSYDTSSSYNSPLHF.

Only a few counts were recorded for this clonotype. V and J are TRBV6-5 and TRBJ2-2, with D unclear. This CDR3 is 14 amino acids long. Germline CDR1 reads MNHEY; CDR2 reads SVGAGI. V lost 4 bases, J lost 6 bases, and 12 bases lay in between. In DNA, the CDR3 is TGTGCCAGCAGTTCTACGGCCCCACCCGGGGAGCTGTTTTTT. Translation: CASSSTAPPGELFF.

This clonotype has just a few counts. The chain couples TRBV20-1 to TRBJ2-2; TRBD1 matches 7 bases. The J segment lost 3 bases and the V segment lost 4 bases, leaving 8 bases of the junction unmatched. Germline loops: CDR1 DFQATT, CDR2 SNEGSKA (reference sequence). The CDR3 runs to 15 residues. CDR3: CSAIDPGTDTGELFF. CDR3 in DNA: TGCAGTGCTATCGACCCGGGGACAGACACCGGGGAGCTGTTTTTT.

The rearrangement joins TRBV12-3 or TRBV12-4 to TRBJ2-1, with unresolved D. Trimming removed 2 bases at V and 8 bases at J, with 7 bases between. This CDR3 has 12 residues. CDR3 residues: CASSLLSDEQFF. The DNA of the CDR3 is TGTGCCAGCAGTTTACTTTCCGATGAGCAGTTCTTC.

This clonotype was detected a few times. The rearrangement links TRBV9 to TRBJ1-2; D is perhaps TRBD1 (5 bases). The CDR3 is 13 residues long. Trimming pared 0 bases from V and 7 bases from J, leaving 10 bases between. Germline values: CDR1 SGDLS, CDR2 YYNGEE. The CDR3 loop reads CASSVERGGGYTF. CDR3 nucleotides: TGTGCCAGCAGCGTAGAACGGGGCGGTGGCTACACCTTC.

The rearrangement joins TRBV20-1 to TRBJ1-5; weak D call: TRBD1 (5 bases). This CDR3 region has 15 residues. Germline lookup yields CDR1 DFQATT and CDR2 SNEGSKA (reference sequence). Trimming took 0 bases from V and 3 from J, leaving 12 bases between them. DNA of the CDR3: TGCAGTGCTAGAGATACAGGAAATTCCAATCAGCCCCAGCATTTT. It specifies CSARDTGNSNQPQHF.

On this clonotype itself: Germline is not matched at one junction end, which may reflect a read error. V usage is TRBV7-6 and J usage is TRBJ1-1; D is undetermined. Germline CDR1 is SGHVS and CDR2 is FNYEAQ. This CDR3 has 15 residues. The CDR3 protein is CDSSLGRWGNTEAFF. Here the CDR3 DNA reads TGTGACAGCAGCTTAGGGCGGTGGGGGAACACTGAAGCTTTCTTT.

The CDR3: CASSLALAGVQFF. Here the CDR3 DNA reads TGTGCCAGCAGTTTAGCGCTCGCGGGGGTGCAGTTCTTC. The rearrangement joins TRBV27 to TRBJ2-1, with 7 bases lining up with TRBD2. After removal of 2 bases from V and 12 bases from J, the junction contained 7 bases not matched to a gene. CDR3 length: 13 residues. Germline V CDR1 and CDR2: MNHEY, SMNVEV (reference sequence).

This clonotype came up a few times. The chain couples TRBV6-1 to TRBJ2-3; 10 bases fit TRBD1. V lost 6 bases, J lost 3 bases, and 6 bases stayed unmatched. The CDR3 extends over 15 amino acids. Germline V CDR1 and CDR2: MNHNS, SASEGT. CDR3 sequence (DNA): TGTGCCAGCAGCGAGGGACAGGGGCTTACAGATACGCAGTATTTT. Residues: CASSEGQGLTDTQYF.

The CDR3 sequence is CASSYLYEQYV. In DNA form, the CDR3 reads TGTGCCAGCAGTTACTTATACGAGCAGTACGTC. The chain has TRBV6-6 and TRBJ2-7; D unresolved. CDR1 and CDR2 from the germline V gene are MNHNY and SVGAGI (reference sequence). CDR3 length: 11 residues. Between the trimmed V and J ends, which lost 1 base and 4 bases, there was a span of 2 bases.

The chain recombines TRBV9 with TRBJ2-2; D uncertain. The CDR3 contains 14 residues. Germline V gene data show CDR1 as SGDLS and CDR2 as YYNGEE. The V end was cut by 0 bases, the J end by 8 bases, with 11 bases between. The CDR3 bases are TGTGCCAGCAGCGTAGCGAGCGCCTTTGGGGAGCTGTTTTTT. It translates to CASSVASAFGELFF.